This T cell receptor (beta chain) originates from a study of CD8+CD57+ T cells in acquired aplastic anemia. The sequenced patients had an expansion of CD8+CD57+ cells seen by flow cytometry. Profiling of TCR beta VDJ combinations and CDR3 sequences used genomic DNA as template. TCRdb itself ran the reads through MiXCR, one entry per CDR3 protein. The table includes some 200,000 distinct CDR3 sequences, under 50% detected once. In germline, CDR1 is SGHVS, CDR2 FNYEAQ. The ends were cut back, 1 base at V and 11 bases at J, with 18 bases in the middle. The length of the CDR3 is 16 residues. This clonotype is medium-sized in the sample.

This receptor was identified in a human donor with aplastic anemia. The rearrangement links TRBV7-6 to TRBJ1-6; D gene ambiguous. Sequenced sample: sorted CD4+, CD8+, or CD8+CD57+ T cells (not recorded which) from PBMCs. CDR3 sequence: CASSLGGSGLGAPLHF. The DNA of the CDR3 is TGTGCCAGCAGCTTAGGTGGCAGCGGGTTGGGCGCACCCCTCCACTTT.